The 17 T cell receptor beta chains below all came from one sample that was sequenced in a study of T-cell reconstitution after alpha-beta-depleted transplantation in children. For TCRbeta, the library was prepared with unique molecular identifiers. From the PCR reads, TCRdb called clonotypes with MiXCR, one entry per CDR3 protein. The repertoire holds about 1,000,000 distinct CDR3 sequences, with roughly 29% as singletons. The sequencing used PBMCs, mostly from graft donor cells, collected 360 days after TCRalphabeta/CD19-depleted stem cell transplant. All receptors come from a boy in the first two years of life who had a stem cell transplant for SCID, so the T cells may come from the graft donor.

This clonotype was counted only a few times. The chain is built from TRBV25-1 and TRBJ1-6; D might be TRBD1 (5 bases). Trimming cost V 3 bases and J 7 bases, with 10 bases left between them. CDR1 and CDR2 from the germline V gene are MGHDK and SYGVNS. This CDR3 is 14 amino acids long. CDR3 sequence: CASSEPGFNSPLHF. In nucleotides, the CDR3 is TGTGCCAGCAGTGAGCCAGGGTTCAATTCACCCCTCCACTTT.

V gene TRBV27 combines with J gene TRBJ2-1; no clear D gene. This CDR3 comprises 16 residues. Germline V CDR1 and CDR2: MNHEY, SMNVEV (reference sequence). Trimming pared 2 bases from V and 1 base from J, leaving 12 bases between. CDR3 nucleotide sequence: TGTGCCAGCAGTTTAAGAACCCCCCAGTCCTACAATGAGCAGTTCTTC. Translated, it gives CASSLRTPQSYNEQFF.

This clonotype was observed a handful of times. CDR3 coding DNA: TGTGCCAGCAGCTTAGAGGTCGGTAGCGGTGGGGAGACCCAGTACTTC. It codes for CASSLEVGSGGETQYF. The chain links TRBV7-2 to TRBJ2-5, with D perhaps matching TRBD2 (6 bases). This CDR3 spans 16 amino acids. V dropped 1 base and J dropped 5 bases, with 17 bases sitting between them. The germline CDR1 and CDR2 sequences are SGHTA and FQGNSA.

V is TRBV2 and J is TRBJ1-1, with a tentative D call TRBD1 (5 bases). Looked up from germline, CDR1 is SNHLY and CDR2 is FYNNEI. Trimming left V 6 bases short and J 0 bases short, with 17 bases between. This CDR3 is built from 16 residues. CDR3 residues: CASSPLRQGVNTEAFF. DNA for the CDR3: TGTGCCAGCAGCCCCCTTCGGCAGGGTGTGAACACTGAAGCTTTCTTT.

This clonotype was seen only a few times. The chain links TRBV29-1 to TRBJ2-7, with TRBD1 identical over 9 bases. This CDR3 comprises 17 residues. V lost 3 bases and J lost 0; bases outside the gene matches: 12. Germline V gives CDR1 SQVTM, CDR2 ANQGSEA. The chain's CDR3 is CSVELGGTGSSSYEQYF. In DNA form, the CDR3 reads TGCAGCGTTGAGCTTGGCGGGACAGGGTCGAGCTCCTACGAGCAGTACTTC.

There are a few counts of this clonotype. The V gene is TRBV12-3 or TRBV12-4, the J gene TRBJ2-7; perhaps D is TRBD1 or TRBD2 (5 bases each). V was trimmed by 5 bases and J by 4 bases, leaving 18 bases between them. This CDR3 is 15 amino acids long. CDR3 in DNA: TGTGCCAGCAGTCCACGGGACGTACGGGATTACGAGCAGTACTTC. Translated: CASSPRDVRDYEQYF.

The CDR3 nucleotides are TGCACCGCAGACCCACGACAGACCTCAAGGACTGAAGCTTTCTTT. Its protein is CTADPRQTSRTEAFF. The chain joins TRBV29-1 to TRBJ1-1, with D perhaps TRBD1 (5 bases). Germline CDR1 and CDR2: SQVTM and ANQGSEA. This CDR3 has 15 amino acids. The full variable domain, its missing parts supplied by reference TRBV29-1 and TRBJ1-1, is SAVISQKPSRDICQRGTSLTIQCQVDSQVTMMFWYRQQPGQSLTLIATANQGSEATYESGFVIDKFPISRPNLTFSTLTVSNMSPEDSSIYLCTADPRQTSRTEAFFGQGTRLTVV.

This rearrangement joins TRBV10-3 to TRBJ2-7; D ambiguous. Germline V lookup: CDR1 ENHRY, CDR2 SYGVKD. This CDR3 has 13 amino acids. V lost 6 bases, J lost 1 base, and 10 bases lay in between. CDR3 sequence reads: CAIRAGRSYEQYF. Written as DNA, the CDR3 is TGTGCCATCAGGGCAGGACGTTCCTACGAGCAGTACTTC.

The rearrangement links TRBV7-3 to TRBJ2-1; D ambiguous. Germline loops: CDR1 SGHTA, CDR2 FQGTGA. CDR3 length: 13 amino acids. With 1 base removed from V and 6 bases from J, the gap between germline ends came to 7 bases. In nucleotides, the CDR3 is TGTGCCAGCAGCTTAAAGTGGGGCAATGAGCAGTTCTTC. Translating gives CASSLKWGNEQFF.

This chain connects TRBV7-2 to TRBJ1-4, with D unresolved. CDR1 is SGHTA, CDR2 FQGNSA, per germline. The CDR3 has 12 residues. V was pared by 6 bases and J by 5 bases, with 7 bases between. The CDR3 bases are TGTGCCAGCAGACAGCCGAATGAAAAACTGTTTTTT. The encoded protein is CASRQPNEKLFF.

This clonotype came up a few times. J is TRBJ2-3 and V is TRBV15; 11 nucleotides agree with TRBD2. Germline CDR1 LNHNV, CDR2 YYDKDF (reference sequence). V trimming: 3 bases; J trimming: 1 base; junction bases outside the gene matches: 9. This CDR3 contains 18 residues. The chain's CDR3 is CATSSGTSGGWRTDTQYF. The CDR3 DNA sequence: TGTGCCACCAGCAGTGGTACTAGCGGGGGATGGCGCACAGATACGCAGTATTTT.

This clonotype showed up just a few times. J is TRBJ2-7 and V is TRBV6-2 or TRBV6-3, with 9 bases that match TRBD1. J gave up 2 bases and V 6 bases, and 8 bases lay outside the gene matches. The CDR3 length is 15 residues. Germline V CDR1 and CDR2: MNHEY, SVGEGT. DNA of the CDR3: TGTGCCAGCAGACACCGGGACAGGGAAACCTACGAGCAGTACTTC. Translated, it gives CASRHRDRETYEQYF.

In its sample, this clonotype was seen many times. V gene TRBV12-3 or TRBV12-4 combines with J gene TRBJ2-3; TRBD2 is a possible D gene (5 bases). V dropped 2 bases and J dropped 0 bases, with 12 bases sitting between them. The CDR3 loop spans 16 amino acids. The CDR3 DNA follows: TGTGCCAGCAGTTTAAAGCGGCGCACTAGCACAGATACGCAGTATTTT. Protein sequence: CASSLKRRTSTDTQYF.

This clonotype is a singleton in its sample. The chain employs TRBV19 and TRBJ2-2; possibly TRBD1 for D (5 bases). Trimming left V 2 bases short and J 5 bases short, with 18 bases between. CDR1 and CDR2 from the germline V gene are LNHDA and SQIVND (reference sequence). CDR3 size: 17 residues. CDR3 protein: CASSIRMWGAGTGELFF. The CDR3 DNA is TGTGCCAGTAGTATAAGGATGTGGGGTGCAGGGACCGGGGAGCTGTTTTTT.

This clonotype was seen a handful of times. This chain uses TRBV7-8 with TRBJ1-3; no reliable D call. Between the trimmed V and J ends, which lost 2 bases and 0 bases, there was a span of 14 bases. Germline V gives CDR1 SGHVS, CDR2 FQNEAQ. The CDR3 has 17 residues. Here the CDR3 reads CASSLPPRSYSGNTIYF. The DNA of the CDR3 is TGTGCCAGCAGCTTACCCCCGAGATCCTACTCTGGAAACACCATATATTTT.

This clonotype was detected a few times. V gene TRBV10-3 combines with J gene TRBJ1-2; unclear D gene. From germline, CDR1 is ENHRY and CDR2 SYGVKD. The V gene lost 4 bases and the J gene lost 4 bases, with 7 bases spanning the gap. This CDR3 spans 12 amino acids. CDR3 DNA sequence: TGTGCCATCAGTGGACCCCTCTATGGCTACACCTTC. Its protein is CAISGPLYGYTF.

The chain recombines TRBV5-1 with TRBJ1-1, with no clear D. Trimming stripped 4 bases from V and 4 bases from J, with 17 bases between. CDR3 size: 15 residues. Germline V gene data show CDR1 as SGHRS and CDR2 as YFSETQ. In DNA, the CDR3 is TGCGCCAGCAGCCTCACTGGGAGGAGAGCCACTGAAGCTTTCTTT. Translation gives CASSLTGRRATEAFF.